These T cell receptor beta chains were read from a single sample in a study of T cell changes during pregnancy in multiple sclerosis. The method was immunoSEQ multiplex PCR; TCRdb's version includes in-frame clones alone and lacks a portion of them. The data show about 80,000 clones, about 92% seen once. The sample was peripheral blood, taken before pregnancy. The origin of the receptors is a female donor with multiple sclerosis, enrolled in a pregnancy study. Both conserved end residues are trimmed from each CDR3. A D gene is named only where the DNA matches it firmly.

CDR3aa: ASSPVTGGGGYT; v_gene: TRBV18; d_gene: TRBD1
CDR3aa: ATGVMWQSQETQY; v_gene: TRBV6-1; d_gene: .
CDR3aa: ASSLDRVQETQY; v_gene: TRBV5-1; d_gene: .
CDR3aa: SAQAPEQY; v_gene: TRBV20-1; d_gene: .
CDR3aa: ASSPTGYEQY; v_gene: TRBV7-2; d_gene: .
CDR3aa: ASSEWWTGGGQPQH; v_gene: TRBV10-1; d_gene: TRBD1
CDR3aa: ASSSSGAGYT; v_gene: TRBV5-6; d_gene: .
CDR3aa: ASSPDNGGITEAF; v_gene: TRBV18; d_gene: .
CDR3aa: ASSFWTSEHYNEQF; v_gene: TRBV11-2; d_gene: TRBD2
CDR3aa: ASSQDDISYNEQF; v_gene: TRBV4-2; d_gene: .
CDR3aa: ASSLSGGGYEQY; v_gene: TRBV27; d_gene: TRBD2
CDR3aa: ASSQGQEAF; v_gene: TRBV4-1; d_gene: .
CDR3aa: ASSAQGTNQPQH; v_gene: TRBV7-9; d_gene: TRBD1
CDR3aa: AWSGEGTRYNEQF; v_gene: TRBV30; d_gene: TRBD2
CDR3aa: ASSYGTDTDTQY; v_gene: TRBV6-5; d_gene: TRBD1
CDR3aa: ASSLDRGGDQPQH; v_gene: TRBV5-6; d_gene: TRBD1
CDR3aa: ASSLRGAADTQY; v_gene: TRBV7-3; d_gene: .
CDR3aa: ASSKADRGLHEQY; v_gene: TRBV6-5; d_gene: TRBD1
CDR3aa: ASSPTGNSPLH; v_gene: TRBV27; d_gene: .
CDR3aa: ASSEWTEKNTIY; v_gene: TRBV9; d_gene: .
CDR3aa: SLQLLAGEETQY; v_gene: TRBV29-1; d_gene: TRBD2
CDR3aa: ASSPRGSGTGSNEQF; v_gene: TRBV5-1; d_gene: TRBD1
CDR3aa: ASSLYRAGPVGNEQF; v_gene: TRBV11-2; d_gene: TRBD2
CDR3aa: ASSFRDFADTQY; v_gene: TRBV7-3; d_gene: .
CDR3aa: SVVAGGFDRRETQY; v_gene: TRBV29-1; d_gene: TRBD2
CDR3aa: ASSGQGQYEQY; v_gene: TRBV5-6; d_gene: TRBD1
CDR3aa: ASRAGLAVYEQY; v_gene: TRBV27; d_gene: TRBD2
CDR3aa: ASSPGQGGGYT; v_gene: TRBV27; d_gene: TRBD1
CDR3aa: ASSLAPGLAGGPGEQF; v_gene: TRBV7-2; d_gene: TRBD2
CDR3aa: AWSRTSGVYTQY; v_gene: TRBV30; d_gene: TRBD2
CDR3aa: ASSYLPPGSANEQF; v_gene: TRBV27; d_gene: .
CDR3aa: ASSPGLAGGPTDTQY; v_gene: TRBV4-2; d_gene: TRBD2
CDR3aa: ASREDLARNTDTQY; v_gene: TRBV5-1; d_gene: .
CDR3aa: ASSPGGGAEAF; v_gene: TRBV28; d_gene: .
CDR3aa: AISLKGETEAF; v_gene: TRBV10-3; d_gene: .
CDR3aa: ASSPLTGNNEKLF; v_gene: TRBV4-1; d_gene: TRBD1
CDR3aa: ASSLDSNQPQH; v_gene: TRBV5-4; d_gene: .
CDR3aa: ASSQVGREDEQY; v_gene: TRBV4-1; d_gene: .
CDR3aa: AWGTGNEKLF; v_gene: TRBV30; d_gene: .
CDR3aa: ASSPGQGGGTGELF; v_gene: TRBV11-2; d_gene: TRBD1
CDR3aa: AISESRSEGGGNQPQH; v_gene: TRBV10-3; d_gene: .
CDR3aa: AINTRQGTMETQY; v_gene: TRBV10-3; d_gene: TRBD1
CDR3aa: ASIPLAESSYNEQF; v_gene: TRBV6-6; d_gene: .
CDR3aa: ASSPRTGEPPLH; v_gene: TRBV5-5; d_gene: TRBD1
CDR3aa: ASNADRSNQPQH; v_gene: TRBV2; d_gene: TRBD1
CDR3aa: ASRYNRMTNEKLF; v_gene: TRBV27; d_gene: .
CDR3aa: ASSPTATYGYT; v_gene: TRBV19; d_gene: .
CDR3aa: ASSFLRTGLDEQF; v_gene: TRBV5-1; d_gene: TRBD1
CDR3aa: ASSFWDGSSLSGELF; v_gene: TRBV5-6; d_gene: .
CDR3aa: ASSFGRGAGYT; v_gene: TRBV5-8; d_gene: .
CDR3aa: ASSSGAGAGLSYEQY; v_gene: TRBV7-9; d_gene: .
CDR3aa: ASSLEGVSNYGYT; v_gene: TRBV5-1; d_gene: .
CDR3aa: ASSFGSSYNSPLH; v_gene: TRBV5-6; d_gene: .